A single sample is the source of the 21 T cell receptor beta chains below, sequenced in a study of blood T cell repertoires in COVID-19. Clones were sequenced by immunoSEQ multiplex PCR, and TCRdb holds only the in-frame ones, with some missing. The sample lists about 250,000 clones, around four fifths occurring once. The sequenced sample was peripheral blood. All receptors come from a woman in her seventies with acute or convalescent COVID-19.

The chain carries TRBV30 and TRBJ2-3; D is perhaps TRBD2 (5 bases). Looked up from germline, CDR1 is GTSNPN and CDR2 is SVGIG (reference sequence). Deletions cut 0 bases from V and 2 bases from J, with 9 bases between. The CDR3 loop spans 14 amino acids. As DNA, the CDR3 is TGTGCCTGGAGTGTGGACGGGGACACAGATACGCAGTATTTT. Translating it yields CAWSVDGDTDTQYF.

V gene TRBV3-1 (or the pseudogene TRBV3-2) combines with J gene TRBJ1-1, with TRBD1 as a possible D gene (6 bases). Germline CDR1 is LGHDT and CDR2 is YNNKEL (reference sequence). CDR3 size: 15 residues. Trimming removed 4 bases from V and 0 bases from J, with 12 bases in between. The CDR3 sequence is CASSLRGGVNTEAFF. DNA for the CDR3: TGTGCCAGCAGCCTCAGGGGAGGGGTGAACACTGAAGCTTTCTTT.

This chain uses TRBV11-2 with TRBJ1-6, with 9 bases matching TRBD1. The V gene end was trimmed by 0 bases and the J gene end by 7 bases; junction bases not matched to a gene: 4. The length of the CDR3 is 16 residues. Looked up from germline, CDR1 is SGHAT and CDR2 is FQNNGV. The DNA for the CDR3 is TGTGCCAGCAGCTTAGACCTGGGACAGGGAAATTCACCCCTCCACTTT. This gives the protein CASSLDLGQGNSPLHF.

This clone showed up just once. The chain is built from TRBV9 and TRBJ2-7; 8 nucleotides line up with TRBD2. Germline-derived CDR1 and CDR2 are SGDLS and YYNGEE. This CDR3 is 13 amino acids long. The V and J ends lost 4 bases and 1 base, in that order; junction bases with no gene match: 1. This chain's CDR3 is CASSLAGSYEQYF. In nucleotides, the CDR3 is TGTGCCAGCAGCCTAGCGGGTTCCTACGAGCAGTACTTC. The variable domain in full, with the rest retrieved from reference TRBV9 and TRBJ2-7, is DSGVTQTPKHLITATGQRVTLRCSPRSGDLSVYWYQQSLDQGLQFLIQYYNGEERAKGNILERFSAQQFPDLHSELNLSSLELGDSALYFCASSLAGSYEQYFGPGTRLTVT.

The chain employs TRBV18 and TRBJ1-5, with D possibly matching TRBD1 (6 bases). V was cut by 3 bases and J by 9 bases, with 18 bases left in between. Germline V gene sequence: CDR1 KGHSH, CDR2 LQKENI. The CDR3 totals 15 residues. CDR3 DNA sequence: TGTGCCAGCTCACCTCGAACAGGGTTGGATGGGCCCCAGCATTTT. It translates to CASSPRTGLDGPQHF.

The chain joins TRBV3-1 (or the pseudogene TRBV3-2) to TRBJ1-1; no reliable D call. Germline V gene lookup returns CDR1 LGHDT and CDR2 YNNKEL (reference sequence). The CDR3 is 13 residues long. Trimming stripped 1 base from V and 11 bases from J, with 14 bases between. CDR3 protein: CASSQGGSPSAFF. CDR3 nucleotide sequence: TGTGCCAGCAGCCAAGGAGGGTCCCCGTCGGCTTTCTTT.

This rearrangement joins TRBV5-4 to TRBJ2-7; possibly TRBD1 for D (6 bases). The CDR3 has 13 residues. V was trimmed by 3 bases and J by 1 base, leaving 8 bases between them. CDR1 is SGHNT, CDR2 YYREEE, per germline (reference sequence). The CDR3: CASSSDSSYEQYF. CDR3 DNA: TGTGCCAGCAGCTCGGACAGTTCCTACGAGCAGTACTTC. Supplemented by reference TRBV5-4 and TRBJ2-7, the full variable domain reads ETGVTQSPTHLIKTRGQQVTLRCSSQSGHNTVSWYQQALGQGPQFIFQYYREEENGRGNFPPRFSGLQFPNYSSELNVNALELDDSALYLCASSSDSSYEQYFGPGTRLTVT.

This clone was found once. Here the CDR3 DNA reads TGTGCCAGCAGTCTACAGCACTATGGCTACACCTTC. As protein: CASSLQHYGYTF. This chain joins TRBV28 and TRBJ1-2; the D is unclear. Germline loops: CDR1 MDHEN, CDR2 SYDVKM. Deletions cut 5 bases from V and 3 bases from J, with 7 bases between. This CDR3 has 12 amino acids.

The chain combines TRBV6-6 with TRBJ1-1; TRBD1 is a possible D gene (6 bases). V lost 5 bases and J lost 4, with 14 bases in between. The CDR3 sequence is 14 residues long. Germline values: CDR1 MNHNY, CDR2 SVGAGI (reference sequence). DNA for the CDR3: TGTGCCAGCAGTCCCGAACAGGGAGTCACTGAAGCTTTCTTT. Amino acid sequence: CASSPEQGVTEAFF.

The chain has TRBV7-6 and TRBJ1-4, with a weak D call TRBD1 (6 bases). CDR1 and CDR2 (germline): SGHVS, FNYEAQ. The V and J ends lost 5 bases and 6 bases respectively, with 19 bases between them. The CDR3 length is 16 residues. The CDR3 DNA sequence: TGTGCCAGCAGCCGATTCCACCGGACAGCTGATGAAAAACTGTTTTTT. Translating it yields CASSRFHRTADEKLFF.

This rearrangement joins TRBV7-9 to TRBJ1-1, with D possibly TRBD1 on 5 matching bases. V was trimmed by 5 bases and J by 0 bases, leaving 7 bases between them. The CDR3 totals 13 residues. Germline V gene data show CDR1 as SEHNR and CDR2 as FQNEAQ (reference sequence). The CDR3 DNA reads TGTGCCAGCAGCCAACAGGTGAACACTGAAGCTTTCTTT. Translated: CASSQQVNTEAFF.

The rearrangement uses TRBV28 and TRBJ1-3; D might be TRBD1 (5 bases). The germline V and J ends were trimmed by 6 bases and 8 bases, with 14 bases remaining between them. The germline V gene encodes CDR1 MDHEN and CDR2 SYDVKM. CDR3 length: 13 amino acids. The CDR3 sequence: CASRADILDTIYF. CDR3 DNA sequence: TGTGCCAGCAGGGCGGACATTCTCGACACCATATATTTT.

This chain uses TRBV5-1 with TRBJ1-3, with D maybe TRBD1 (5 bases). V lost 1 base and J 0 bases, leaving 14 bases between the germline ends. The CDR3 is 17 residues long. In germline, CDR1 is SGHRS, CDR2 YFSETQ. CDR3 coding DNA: TGCGCCAGCAGCTTGTCCGCTGCAGGGTTCTCTGGAAACACCATATATTTT. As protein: CASSLSAAGFSGNTIYF.

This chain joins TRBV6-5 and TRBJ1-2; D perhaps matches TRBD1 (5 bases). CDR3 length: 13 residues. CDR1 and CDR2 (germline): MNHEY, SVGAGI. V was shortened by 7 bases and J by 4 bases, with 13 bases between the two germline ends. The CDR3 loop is CASTRSGFYGYTF. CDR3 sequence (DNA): TGTGCCAGCACCCGCTCAGGGTTCTATGGCTACACCTTC.

Here the CDR3 reads CASSSDRVDNEQFF. CDR3 nucleotides: TGTGCCAGCAGCTCTGACAGGGTGGACAATGAGCAGTTCTTC. The chain carries TRBV7-6 and TRBJ2-1, with TRBD1 matching over 7 bases. The J segment lost 5 bases and the V segment lost 4 bases, leaving 5 bases of the junction unmatched. Germline lookup yields CDR1 SGHVS and CDR2 FNYEAQ. The CDR3 is 14 amino acids.

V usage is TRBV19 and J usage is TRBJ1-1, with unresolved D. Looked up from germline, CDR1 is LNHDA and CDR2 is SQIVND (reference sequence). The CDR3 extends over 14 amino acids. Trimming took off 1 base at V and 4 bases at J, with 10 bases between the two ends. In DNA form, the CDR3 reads TGTGCCAGTAGTATAGTTAGCAGAGTCACTGAAGCTTTCTTT. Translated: CASSIVSRVTEAFF.

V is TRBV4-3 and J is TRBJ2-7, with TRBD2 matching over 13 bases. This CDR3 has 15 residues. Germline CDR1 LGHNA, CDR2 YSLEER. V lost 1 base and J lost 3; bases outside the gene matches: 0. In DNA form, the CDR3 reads TGCGCCAGCAGCCAAGGGACTAGCGGGGGCTACGAGCAGTACTTC. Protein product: CASSQGTSGGYEQYF.

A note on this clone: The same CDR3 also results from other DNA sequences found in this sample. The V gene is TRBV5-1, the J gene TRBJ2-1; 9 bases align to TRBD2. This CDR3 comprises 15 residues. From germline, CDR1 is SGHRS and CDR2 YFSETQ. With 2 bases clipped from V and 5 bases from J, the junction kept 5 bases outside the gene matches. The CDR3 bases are TGCGCCAGCAGCTTAGCGGGGGGCCCCAACAATGAGCAGTTCTTC. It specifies CASSLAGGPNNEQFF.

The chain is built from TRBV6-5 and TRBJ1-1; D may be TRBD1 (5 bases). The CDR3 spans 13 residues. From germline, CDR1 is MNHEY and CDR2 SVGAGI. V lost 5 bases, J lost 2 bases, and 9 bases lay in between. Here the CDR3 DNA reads TGTGCCAGCAGTCCGACAGTCAACACTGAAGCTTTCTTT. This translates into CASSPTVNTEAFF.

CDR3 bases: TGTGCCAGCTCACCAGGGCAGGCCCTCTCCTACGAGCAGTACTTC. Its translation: CASSPGQALSYEQYF. The chain carries TRBV18 and TRBJ2-7; D call uncertain. Trimming left V 2 bases short and J 0 bases short, with 11 bases between. The germline gives CDR1 KGHSH, CDR2 LQKENI. The CDR3 has 15 residues.

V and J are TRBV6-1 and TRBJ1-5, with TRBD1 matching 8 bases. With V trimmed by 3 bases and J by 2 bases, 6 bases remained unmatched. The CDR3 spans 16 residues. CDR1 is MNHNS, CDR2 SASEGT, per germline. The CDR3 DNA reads TGTGCCAGCAGTGAGTTGGGACAGGCCGGCAATCAGCCCCAGCATTTT. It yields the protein CASSELGQAGNQPQHF.